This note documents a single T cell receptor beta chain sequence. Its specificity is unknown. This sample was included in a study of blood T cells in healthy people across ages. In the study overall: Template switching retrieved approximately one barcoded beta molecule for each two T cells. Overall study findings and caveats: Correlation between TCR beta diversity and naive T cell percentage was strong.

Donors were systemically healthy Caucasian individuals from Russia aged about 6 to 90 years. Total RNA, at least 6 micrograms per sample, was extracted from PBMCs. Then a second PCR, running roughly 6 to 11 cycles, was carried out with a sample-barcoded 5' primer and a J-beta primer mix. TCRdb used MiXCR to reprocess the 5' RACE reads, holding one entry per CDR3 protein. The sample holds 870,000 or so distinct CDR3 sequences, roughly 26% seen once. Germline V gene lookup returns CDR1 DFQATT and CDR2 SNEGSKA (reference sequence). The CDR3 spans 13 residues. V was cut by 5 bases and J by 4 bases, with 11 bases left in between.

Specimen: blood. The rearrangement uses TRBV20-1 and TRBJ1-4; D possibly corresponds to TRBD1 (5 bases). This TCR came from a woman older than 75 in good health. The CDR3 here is CSAYRNSNEKLFF. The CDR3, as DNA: TGCAGTGCTTACAGGAATAGTAATGAAAAACTGTTTTTT.